This TCR beta chain was profiled in a study of blood T cell repertoires in COVID-19. About the study: Samples taken during acute and convalescent COVID-19 were collected in the United States, Italy and Spain. From T cells, B-cell-depleted T cells, or PBMCs came the material, which was cDNA or gDNA.

Trimming removed 5 bases at V and 1 base at J, with 11 bases between. Germline V gene lookup returns CDR1 GTSNPN and CDR2 SVGIG (reference sequence). The CDR3 is 13 amino acids. Per the study methods: It was from reference gene primer amplification that nucleated cell counts were estimated. Data came from immunoSEQ multiplex PCR; TCRdb stores just in-frame clones and leaves some out. V and J calls and clone size follow that table, whereas D and trimming were derived from the DNA. This sample has some 200,000 clones, with 87% found just once. Recovered participants had two consecutive negative NP/OP PCR tests, healthcare professional clearance, or symptom resolution.

This sequence originates from a woman aged 25 to 39 who had recovered from COVID-19. The chain employs TRBV30 and TRBJ1-2; D unresolved. Sequencing input: PBMCs or T cells enriched from blood (not recorded which). In DNA, the CDR3 is TGTGCCTGGGAGGGTCGGGATAACTATGGCTACACCTTC. This gives the protein CAWEGRDNYGYTF.